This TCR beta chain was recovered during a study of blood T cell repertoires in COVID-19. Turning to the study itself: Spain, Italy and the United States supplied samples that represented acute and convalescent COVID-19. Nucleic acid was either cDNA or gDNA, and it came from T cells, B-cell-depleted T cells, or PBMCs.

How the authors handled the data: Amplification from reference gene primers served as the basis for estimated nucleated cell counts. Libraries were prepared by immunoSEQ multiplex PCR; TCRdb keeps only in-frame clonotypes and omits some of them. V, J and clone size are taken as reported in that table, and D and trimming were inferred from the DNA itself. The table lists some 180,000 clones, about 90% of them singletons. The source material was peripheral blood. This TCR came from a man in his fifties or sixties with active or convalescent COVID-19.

The CDR3 is CASSFLVQEEQFF. CDR3 coding DNA: TGTGCCAGCAGCTTTCTCGTACAGGAGGAGCAGTTCTTC. The chain couples TRBV5-6 to TRBJ2-1, with D possibly matching TRBD1 (5 bases). Per germline, CDR1 SGHDT and CDR2 YYEEEE. The CDR3 extends over 13 amino acids. With 2 bases removed from V and 10 bases from J, the gap between germline ends came to 13 bases.